This TCR beta chain was sequenced in a study of CD8 T cells in ankylosing spondylitis. TCRdb re-derived calls from the 5' RACE reads in MiXCR, one entry per CDR3 protein. The sample has a few hundred thousand distinct CDR3 sequences; about 17% are singletons. The CDR3 consists of 13 residues. CDR1 and CDR2 (germline): MNHEY, SVGEGT. The V and J ends lost 4 bases and 7 bases respectively, with 13 bases between them. This clonotype was seen a handful of times. The antigen remains unidentified. General observations from the study: Made up of 7 to 9 highly homologous variants, a TCR beta motif appeared characteristic of ankylosing spondylitis blood. Matched synovial fluid from ankylosing spondylitis patients was reported to be enriched for disease-linked clones.

The clonotype was recovered from a male donor with ankylosing spondylitis. V and J are TRBV6-2 or TRBV6-3 and TRBJ1-1; D is possibly TRBD1 (5 bases). Sequencing was performed on blood, either unsorted or a sorted T cell fraction (not recorded which). The CDR3 DNA reads TGTGCCAGCAGTTTGACAGCTCCTGGTGAAGCTTTCTTT. As protein: CASSLTAPGEAFF.